Below, 25 T cell receptor beta chains from the same sample are listed, as sequenced in a study of cytomegalovirus exposure and HLA in healthy donors. PCR was performed using 60 Vbeta and 13 Jbeta primers. The table came from immunoSEQ multiplex PCR; TCRdb's copy has only in-frame clones and leaves some out. Recorded here are approximately 210,000 clones; the top ten clones represent roughly 0.98%. Sequences were obtained from PBMCs. The receptors here all came from a woman in her 30s in good health and CMV-seropositive.

This sequence joins TRBV19 and TRBJ1-2; maybe TRBD1 (5 bases). The V gene's germline CDR1 is LNHDA and CDR2 SQIVND (reference sequence). Between the trimmed V and J ends, which lost 0 bases and 6 bases, there was a span of 8 bases. The CDR3 runs to 13 residues. CDR3 in DNA: TGTGCCAGTAGTATAGAGGGGGAGGATGGCTACACCTTC. Protein sequence: CASSIEGEDGYTF.

This chain joins TRBV7-7 and TRBJ2-7; a possible D gene is TRBD1 (5 bases). V gave up 4 bases and J gave up 0 bases, with 19 bases separating them. The CDR3 runs 17 residues. Per germline, CDR1 SSHAT and CDR2 FNYEAQ (reference sequence). In DNA, the CDR3 is TGTGCCAGCAGCTATCCCCCCAGGGCCCGGAGCTCCTACGAGCAGTACTTC. It encodes CASSYPPRARSSYEQYF.

The J gene is TRBJ1-2, the V gene TRBV30; D perhaps matches TRBD1 (6 bases). V gave up 5 bases and J gave up 8 bases, with 9 bases separating them. The CDR3 covers 10 residues. Germline V lookup: CDR1 GTSNPN, CDR2 SVGIG (reference sequence). As DNA, the CDR3 is TGTGCCTGGCAGGGGAACGGCTACACCTTC. Translated: CAWQGNGYTF. Full variable domain (missing parts from reference TRBV30 and TRBJ1-2): SQTIHQWPATLVQPVGSPLSLECTVEGTSNPNLYWYRQAAGRGLQLLFYSVGIGQISSEVPQNLSASRPQDRQFILSSKKLLLSDSGFYLCAWQGNGYTFGSGTRLTVV.

CDR3 in DNA: TGTGCCAGCAGCCCCCGAGCGGGGGAAGCTTTCTTT. Its translation: CASSPRAGEAFF. The chain has TRBV6-5 and TRBJ1-1; D unclear. Trimming stripped 6 bases from V and 8 bases from J, with 13 bases between. Germline CDR1 is MNHEY and CDR2 is SVGAGI. The CDR3 has 12 residues.

The chain has TRBV4-3 and TRBJ2-3, with 9 nucleotides matching TRBD1. The CDR3 runs to 15 residues. V shed 1 base, J shed 5 bases, and the junction held 4 bases outside the gene matches. CDR1 is LGHNA, CDR2 YSLEER, per germline. The DNA for the CDR3 is TGCGCCAGCAGCCAAGTACAGGGGGCGGAAGATACGCAGTATTTT. Translation gives CASSQVQGAEDTQYF.

The chain joins TRBV27 to TRBJ2-1; no clear D gene. The germline V and J ends were trimmed by 10 bases and 0 bases, with 16 bases remaining between them. This CDR3 contains 15 residues. The germline gives CDR1 MNHEY, CDR2 SMNVEV (reference sequence). CDR3 residues: CATSRGESSYNEQFF. The CDR3 DNA reads as TGTGCCACCTCCAGAGGTGAAAGCTCCTACAATGAGCAGTTCTTC.

The rearrangement joins TRBV6-5 to TRBJ2-7; the D gene is possibly TRBD1 (5 bases). This CDR3 comprises 14 residues. V was cut by 6 bases and J by 6 bases, with 18 bases left in between. Per the germline V gene, CDR1 is MNHEY and CDR2 is SVGAGI. The CDR3 nucleotides are TGTGCCAGCAGGGAAACACGCAGGGTGGGCGAGCAGTACTTC. It codes for CASRETRRVGEQYF.

The V and J genes are TRBV15 and TRBJ2-1; 7 nucleotides align to TRBD2. Germline V gene lookup returns CDR1 LNHNV and CDR2 YYDKDF (reference sequence). The ends lost 5 bases at V and 14 bases at J; junction bases unmatched: 12. The CDR3 contains 13 residues. The CDR3 sequence is CATSQLPGLPKFF. CDR3 DNA sequence: TGTGCCACCAGCCAATTACCGGGACTACCGAAGTTCTTC.

The chain carries TRBV2 and TRBJ2-7; TRBD2 matches 12 bases. The trim removed 5 bases at V and 6 bases at J, leaving 11 bases unmatched. Germline CDR1 and CDR2: SNHLY and FYNNEI. CDR3 size: 16 residues. The CDR3 protein is CASSYNPTSGRREQYF. The CDR3 DNA reads TGTGCCAGCAGTTACAACCCGACTAGCGGGAGACGCGAGCAGTACTTC.

As regards this clone: Other DNA variants within this sample encode the same CDR3. CDR3 sequence reads: CASSLTTGYNEKLFF. DNA of the CDR3: TGTGCCAGTAGTCTGACGACAGGGTATAATGAAAAACTGTTTTTT. The J gene is TRBJ1-4, the V gene TRBV19; 7 positions agree with TRBD1. The CDR3 spans 15 residues. Per germline, CDR1 LNHDA and CDR2 SQIVND (reference sequence). V trimming: 5 bases; J trimming: 4 bases; junction bases outside the gene matches: 7.

The CDR3 loop is CASSYSASGSYEQYF. The CDR3, as DNA: TGTGCCAGCAGTTACTCGGCTAGCGGGAGCTACGAGCAGTACTTC. The chain employs TRBV6-5 and TRBJ2-7, with 10 bases matching TRBD2. The germline gives CDR1 MNHEY, CDR2 SVGAGI. J gave up 3 bases and V 0 bases, and 2 bases lay outside the gene matches. The CDR3 totals 15 residues.

The chain uses TRBV15 and TRBJ1-2; D call uncertain. V lost 0 bases and J 7 bases, leaving 9 bases between the germline ends. In germline, CDR1 is LNHNV, CDR2 YYDKDF (reference sequence). The CDR3 spans 13 residues. CDR3 sequence (DNA): TGTGCCACCAGCAGAGAAGTAGGGAGTGGCTACACCTTC. Its protein is CATSREVGSGYTF.

The chain carries TRBV16 and TRBJ2-7, with D tentatively TRBD1 (5 bases). The CDR3 spans 14 residues. V was shortened by 0 bases and J by 4 bases, with 10 bases between the two germline ends. CDR1 and CDR2 (germline): KGHSY, FQNENV. CDR3 bases: TGTGCCAGCAGCCAATCGGGGCGAGATTACGAGCAGTACTTC. This sequence encodes CASSQSGRDYEQYF.

V is TRBV15 and J is TRBJ1-3, with D possibly TRBD1 on 5 matching bases. Germline V gene sequence: CDR1 LNHNV, CDR2 YYDKDF (reference sequence). V gave up 3 bases and J gave up 0 bases, with 9 bases separating them. This CDR3 spans 15 amino acids. The DNA of the CDR3 is TGTGCCACCAGCAGGTACAGGAGCTCTGGAAACACCATATATTTT. This translates into CATSRYRSSGNTIYF.

To note about this clone: One end of the junction does not line up with germline, which may come from a read error. The rearrangement links TRBV7-9 to TRBJ2-5, with D perhaps matching TRBD2 (6 bases). The end of the DNA aligns better with TRBJ2-7, so the J call may be wrong. The CDR3 has 17 residues. CDR1 SEHNR and CDR2 FQNEAQ come from the germline V gene (reference sequence). The CDR3: CASSRERPGGPSHEQYF. CDR3 nucleotides: TGTGCCAGCAGCCGAGAAAGGCCAGGAGGGCCCTCCCACGAGCAGTACTTC.

The chain links TRBV27 to TRBJ1-2; 7 nucleotides align to TRBD1. The CDR3 is 12 amino acids. Germline lookup yields CDR1 MNHEY and CDR2 SMNVEV (reference sequence). Germline trimming cut 8 bases from V and 8 bases from J; bases unmatched to any gene: 8. The CDR3 loop is CASSRGFEGYTF. The DNA for the CDR3 is TGTGCCAGCTCCAGGGGGTTTGAAGGCTACACCTTC.

The chain combines TRBV27 with TRBJ1-1, with D tentatively TRBD1 (6 bases). CDR1 and CDR2 (germline): MNHEY, SMNVEV (reference sequence). This CDR3 has 13 residues. V was trimmed by 5 bases and J by 5 bases, leaving 12 bases between them. The CDR3, as DNA: TGTGCCAGCAGTGATCTCCAGGGGACTGAAGCTTTCTTT. Amino acids: CASSDLQGTEAFF.

V is TRBV5-1 and J is TRBJ2-1; 10 bases are shared with TRBD1. The germline CDR1 and CDR2 sequences are SGHRS and YFSETQ. This CDR3 has 15 residues. V lost 2 bases and J lost 8; bases outside the gene matches: 7. The CDR3: CASSFPGTGVDEQFF. The DNA for the CDR3 is TGCGCCAGCAGCTTCCCCGGGACAGGGGTAGATGAGCAGTTCTTC.

V is TRBV7-2 and J is TRBJ2-5; 8 positions agree with TRBD1. The CDR3 sequence is 15 residues long. Per the germline V gene, CDR1 is SGHTA and CDR2 is FQGNSA. V lost 4 bases, J lost 4 bases, and 8 bases stayed unmatched. CDR3 loop: CASSSRRQGIETQYF. The CDR3 DNA is TGTGCCAGCAGCTCCCGGCGACAGGGGATAGAGACCCAGTACTTC.

The V and J genes are TRBV6-5 and TRBJ2-7, with 10 positions matching TRBD1. J gave up 2 bases and V 6 bases, and 4 bases lay outside the gene matches. Germline-derived CDR1 and CDR2 are MNHEY and SVGAGI. The CDR3 spans 14 residues. The CDR3, as DNA: TGTGCCAGCAGACGGGGGACAGGGGCCTACGAGCAGTACTTC. Translation gives CASRRGTGAYEQYF.

The chain joins TRBV9 to TRBJ2-3; no definite D call. The CDR3 is 13 amino acids. Germline V lookup: CDR1 SGDLS, CDR2 YYNGEE. The V end lost 4 bases, the J end lost 3 bases, and 9 bases lay between the germline ends. In nucleotides, the CDR3 is TGTGCCAGCAGCATCTCGAGGACAGATACGCAGTATTTT. It is translated as CASSISRTDTQYF.

In nucleotides, the CDR3 is TGTGCCAGCAGCTTAGTAGGGGGCTCTGGGGCCAACGTCCTGACTTTC. This sequence encodes CASSLVGGSGANVLTF. The rearrangement uses TRBV7-9 and TRBJ2-6; TRBD1 is a possible D gene (6 bases). V lost 1 base to trimming and J lost 0 bases, with 7 bases between them. The CDR3 contains 16 residues. The V gene's germline CDR1 is SEHNR and CDR2 FQNEAQ (reference sequence).

The genes are TRBV7-9 and TRBJ2-2, with D tentatively TRBD1 (6 bases). Germline CDR1 reads SEHNR; CDR2 reads FQNEAQ (reference sequence). The CDR3 loop spans 15 amino acids. V gave up 1 base and J gave up 7 bases, with 13 bases separating them. CDR3 coding DNA: TGTGCCAGCAGCTTAGTTCTGGGGGCTCACGGGGAGCTGTTTTTT. Translated: CASSLVLGAHGELFF.

V and J are TRBV7-8 and TRBJ2-5; 8 bases fit TRBD1. V shed 3 bases and J 1 base; nucleotides not matched to a gene: 7. CDR3 length: 16 amino acids. Germline values: CDR1 SGHVS, CDR2 FQNEAQ. In DNA, the CDR3 is TGTGCCAGCAGCTTCCTAGGGACAGGAGGCCAAGAGACCCAGTACTTC. It encodes CASSFLGTGGQETQYF.

The rearrangement joins TRBV28 to TRBJ2-2, with D perhaps matching TRBD1 (5 bases). Germline CDR1 MDHEN, CDR2 SYDVKM. Trimming took off 4 bases at V and 5 bases at J, with 8 bases between the two ends. The CDR3 is made up of 13 amino acids. In nucleotides, the CDR3 is TGTGCCAGCAGTTCCCAGGGTACCGGGGAGCTGTTTTTT. This translates into CASSSQGTGELFF.